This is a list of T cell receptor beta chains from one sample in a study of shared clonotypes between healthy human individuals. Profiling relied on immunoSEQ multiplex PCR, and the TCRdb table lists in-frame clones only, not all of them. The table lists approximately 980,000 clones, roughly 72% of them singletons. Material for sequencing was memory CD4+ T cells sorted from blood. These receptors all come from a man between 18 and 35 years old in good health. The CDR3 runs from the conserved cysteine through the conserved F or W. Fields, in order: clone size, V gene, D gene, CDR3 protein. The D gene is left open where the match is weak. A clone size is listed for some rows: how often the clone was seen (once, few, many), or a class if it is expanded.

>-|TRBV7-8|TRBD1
CASSLSGRGTVSNQPQHF
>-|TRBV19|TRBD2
CASSIGTSGIDNEQFF
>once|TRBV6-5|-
CASGETGLYEQYF
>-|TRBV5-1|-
CASSLGSGTSGNTIYF
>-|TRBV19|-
CASTLIGGRVAYGYTF
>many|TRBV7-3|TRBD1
CASSPRQGDGELFF
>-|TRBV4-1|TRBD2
CASSQRGTSGINEQFF
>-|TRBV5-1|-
CASSQGPLHEQYF
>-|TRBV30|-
CAWSVGLGAFF
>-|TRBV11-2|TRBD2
CASSRGLAEYTDTQYF
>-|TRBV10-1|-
CASSERLGQPQHF
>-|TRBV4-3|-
CASSQRTGPYEQYF
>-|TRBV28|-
CASSFEGKGVDTQYF
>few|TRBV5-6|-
CASSRVGTKNIQYF
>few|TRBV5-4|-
CASSLPANYGYTF
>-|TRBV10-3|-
CAIGTAEQYF
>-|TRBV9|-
CASSVGGRSTDTQYF
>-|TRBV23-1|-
CASVQNGYTF
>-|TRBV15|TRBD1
CATSSGGTDYGYTF
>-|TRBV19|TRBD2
CASSIAAGGFYEQYF
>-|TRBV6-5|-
CASSSTLSYNSPLHF
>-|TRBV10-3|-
CAIGIGDGTDTQYF
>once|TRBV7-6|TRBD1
CASSLDRGAEWTQYF
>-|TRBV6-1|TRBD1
CASTRGTGSSPLHF
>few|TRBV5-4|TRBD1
CASSLGGTGAGDTQYF
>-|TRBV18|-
CASSGQLAENIQYF
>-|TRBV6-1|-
CASSRDLNYGYTF
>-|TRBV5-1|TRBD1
CASSFAGGTEAFF
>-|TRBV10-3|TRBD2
CAISESSGRVREQFF
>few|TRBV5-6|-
CASSLYVDEQYF
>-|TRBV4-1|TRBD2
CASSQAGGVPYEQYF
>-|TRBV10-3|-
CAISESEPEGYTF